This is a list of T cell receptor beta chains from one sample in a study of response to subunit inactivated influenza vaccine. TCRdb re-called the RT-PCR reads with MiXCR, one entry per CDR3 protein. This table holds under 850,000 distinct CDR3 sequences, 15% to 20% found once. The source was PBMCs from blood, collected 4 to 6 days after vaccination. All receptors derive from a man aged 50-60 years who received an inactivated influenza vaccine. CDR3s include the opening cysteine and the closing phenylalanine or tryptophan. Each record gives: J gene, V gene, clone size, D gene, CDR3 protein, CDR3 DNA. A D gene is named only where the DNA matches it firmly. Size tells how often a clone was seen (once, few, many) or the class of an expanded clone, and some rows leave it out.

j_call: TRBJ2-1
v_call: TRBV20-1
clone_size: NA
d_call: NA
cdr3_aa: CSAGRGLYEQFF
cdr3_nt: TGCAGTGCTGGAAGGGGCCTGTATGAGCAGTTCTTC

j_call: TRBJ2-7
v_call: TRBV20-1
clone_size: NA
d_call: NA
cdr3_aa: CSAREGGEAGHPLF
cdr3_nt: TGCAGTGCTAGAGAAGGCGGAGAGGCGGGCCACCCACTTTTC

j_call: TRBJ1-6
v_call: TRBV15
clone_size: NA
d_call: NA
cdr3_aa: CATSGGRLYNSPLHF
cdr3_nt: TGTGCCACCAGCGGGGGGCGGCTTTATAATTCACCCCTCCACTTT

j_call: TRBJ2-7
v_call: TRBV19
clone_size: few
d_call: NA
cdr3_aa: CASSPRGRPYEQYF
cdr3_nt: TGTGCCAGTAGTCCACGCGGACGACCCTACGAGCAGTACTTC

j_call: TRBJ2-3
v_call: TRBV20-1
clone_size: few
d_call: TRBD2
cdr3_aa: CSASRRGAGADTQYF
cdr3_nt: TGCAGTGCTAGTAGGCGGGGGGCAGGAGCAGATACGCAGTATTTT

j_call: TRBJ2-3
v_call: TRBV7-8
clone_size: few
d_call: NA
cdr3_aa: CASRTGTTRADTQYF
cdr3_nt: TGTGCCAGCAGAACCGGGACCACGAGGGCAGATACGCAGTATTTT

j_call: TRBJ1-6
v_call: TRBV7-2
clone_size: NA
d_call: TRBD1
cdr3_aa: CASSLGGTGVGSPLHF
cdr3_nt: TGTGCCAGCAGCTTAGGGGGGACAGGGGTCGGTTCACCCCTCCACTTT

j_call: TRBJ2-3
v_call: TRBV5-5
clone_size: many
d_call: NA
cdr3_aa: CASSLLPGPSTDTQYF
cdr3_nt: TGTGCCAGCAGCTTGTTGCCGGGGCCTAGCACAGATACGCAGTATTTT

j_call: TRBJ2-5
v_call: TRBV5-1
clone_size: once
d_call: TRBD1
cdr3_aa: CASRRGQGFWETQYF
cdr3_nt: TGCGCCAGCAGAAGGGGACAGGGGTTTTGGGAGACCCAGTACTTC

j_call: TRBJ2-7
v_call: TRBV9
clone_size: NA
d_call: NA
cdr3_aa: CASSVGQGTNYEQYF
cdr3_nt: TGTGCCAGCAGCGTAGGGCAGGGGACGAACTACGAGCAGTACTTC

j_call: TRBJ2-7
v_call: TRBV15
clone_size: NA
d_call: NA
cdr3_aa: CATSRGGAGEQYF
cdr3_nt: TGTGCCACCAGCCGTGGGGGGGCGGGAGAGCAGTACTTC

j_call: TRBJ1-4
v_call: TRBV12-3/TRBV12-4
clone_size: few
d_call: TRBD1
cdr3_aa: CASSFGPGGGFEKLFF
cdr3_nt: TGTGCCAGCAGTTTTGGACCAGGGGGCGGGTTTGAAAAACTGTTTTTT

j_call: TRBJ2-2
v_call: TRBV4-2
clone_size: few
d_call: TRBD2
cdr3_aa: CASSPPSGGALDTGELFF
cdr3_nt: TGTGCCAGCAGCCCGCCTAGCGGGGGGGCCTTGGACACCGGGGAGCTGTTTTTT

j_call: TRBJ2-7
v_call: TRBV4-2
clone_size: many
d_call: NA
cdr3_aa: CASSQDDRSNYEQYF
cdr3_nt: TGTGCCAGCAGCCAAGATGACAGGTCGAACTACGAGCAGTACTTC

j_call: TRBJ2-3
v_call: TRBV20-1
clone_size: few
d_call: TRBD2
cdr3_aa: CSATPGGRTDTQYF
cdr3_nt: TGCAGTGCTACCCCTGGCGGGAGGACAGATACGCAGTATTTT

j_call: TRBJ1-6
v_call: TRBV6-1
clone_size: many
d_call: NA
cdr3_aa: CASSETGTDSPLHF
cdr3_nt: TGTGCCAGCAGTGAAACAGGGACGGATTCACCCCTCCACTTT

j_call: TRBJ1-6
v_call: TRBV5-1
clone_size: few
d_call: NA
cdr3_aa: CASSLVQGDNSPLHF
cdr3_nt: TGCGCCAGCAGCTTGGTACAGGGTGATAATTCACCCCTCCACTTT

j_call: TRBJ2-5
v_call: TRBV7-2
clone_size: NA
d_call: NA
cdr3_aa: CASSFLGVTQYF
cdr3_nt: TGTGCCAGCAGCTTTCTTGGGGTGACCCAGTACTTC

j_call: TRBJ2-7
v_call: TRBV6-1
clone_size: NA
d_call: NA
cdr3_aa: CATMEGRVGRAYF
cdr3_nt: TGTGCCACCATGGAGGGTAGGGTCGGCCGAGCGTACTTC

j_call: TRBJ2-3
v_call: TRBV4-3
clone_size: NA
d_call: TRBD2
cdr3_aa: CASSRWAGVDTQYF
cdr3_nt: TGCGCCAGCAGCCGCTGGGCGGGGGTTGATACGCAGTATTTT

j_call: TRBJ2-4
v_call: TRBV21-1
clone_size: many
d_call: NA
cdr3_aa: CASRGPQNIQYF
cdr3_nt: TGTGCCAGCCGGGGACCCCAAAACATTCAGTACTTC

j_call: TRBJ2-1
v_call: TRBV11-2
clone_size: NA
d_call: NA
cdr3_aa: CASSLAPAVEQFF
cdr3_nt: TGTGCCAGCAGCTTAGCTCCAGCGGTTGAGCAGTTCTTC

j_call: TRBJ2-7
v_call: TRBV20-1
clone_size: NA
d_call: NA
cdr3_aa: CSARSSSVFYEQYF
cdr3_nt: TGCAGTGCTAGAAGCTCTAGCGTGTTTTACGAGCAGTACTTC

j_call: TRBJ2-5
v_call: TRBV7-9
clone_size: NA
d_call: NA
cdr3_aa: CASSQNDWYQETQYF
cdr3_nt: TGTGCCAGCAGTCAAAACGACTGGTACCAAGAGACCCAGTACTTC

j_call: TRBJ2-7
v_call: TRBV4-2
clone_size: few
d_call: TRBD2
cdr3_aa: CASSRRAGVPYEQYF
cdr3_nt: TGTGCCAGCAGCCGCCGAGCGGGAGTCCCCTACGAGCAGTACTTC

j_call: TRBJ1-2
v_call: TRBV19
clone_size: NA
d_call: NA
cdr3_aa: CASSLQGSDIYGYTF
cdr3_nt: TGTGCCAGTAGTCTACAGGGTTCGGATATCTATGGCTACACCTTC

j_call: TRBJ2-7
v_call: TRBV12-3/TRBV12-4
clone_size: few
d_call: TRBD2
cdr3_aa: CASRPRGGGKHEQYF
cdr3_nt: TGTGCCAGCAGGCCCCGGGGGGGAGGGAAACACGAGCAGTACTTC

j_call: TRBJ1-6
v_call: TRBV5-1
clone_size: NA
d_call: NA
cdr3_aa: CASSLEADSPLHF
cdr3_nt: TGCGCCAGCAGCTTGGAGGCGGATTCACCCCTCCACTTT

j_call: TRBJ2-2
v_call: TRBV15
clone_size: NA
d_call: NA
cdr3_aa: CATSRGASVNTGELFF
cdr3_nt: TGTGCCACCAGCAGAGGGGCGAGCGTGAACACCGGGGAGCTGTTTTTT

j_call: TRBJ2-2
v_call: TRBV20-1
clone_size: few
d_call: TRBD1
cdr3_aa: CSAPNYRGNGELFF
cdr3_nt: TGCAGTGCTCCAAACTACAGGGGTAACGGGGAGCTGTTTTTT

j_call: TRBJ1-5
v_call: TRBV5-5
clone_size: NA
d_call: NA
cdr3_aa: CASSSDTQKGKPQHF
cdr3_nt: TGTGCCAGCAGCTCCGACACCCAGAAAGGGAAGCCCCAGCATTTT

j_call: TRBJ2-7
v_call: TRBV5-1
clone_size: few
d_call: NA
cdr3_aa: CASSLGEGGAYEQYF
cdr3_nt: TGCGCCAGCAGCTTGGGCGAGGGGGGGGCCTACGAGCAGTACTTC

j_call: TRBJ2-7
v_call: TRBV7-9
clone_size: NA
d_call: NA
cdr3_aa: CASSTGQSSYEQYF
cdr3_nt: TGTGCCAGCAGCACCGGACAGAGCTCCTACGAGCAGTACTTC

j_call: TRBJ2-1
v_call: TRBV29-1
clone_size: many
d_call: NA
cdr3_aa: CSVEPRGGLTYNEQFF
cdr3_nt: TGCAGCGTTGAACCCAGGGGCGGCCTCACCTACAATGAGCAGTTCTTC

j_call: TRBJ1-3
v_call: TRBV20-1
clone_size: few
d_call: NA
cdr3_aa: CSIPVGNTIYF
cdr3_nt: TGCAGTATCCCCGTCGGAAACACCATATATTTT

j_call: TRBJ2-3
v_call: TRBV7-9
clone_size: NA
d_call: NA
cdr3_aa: CASSSIKSTDTQYF
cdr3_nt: TGTGCCAGCAGCTCCATCAAAAGCACAGATACGCAGTATTTT

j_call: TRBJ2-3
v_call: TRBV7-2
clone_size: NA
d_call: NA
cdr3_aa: CASSISGGGDTQYF
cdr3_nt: TGTGCCAGCAGCATCAGCGGAGGGGGCGATACGCAGTATTTT

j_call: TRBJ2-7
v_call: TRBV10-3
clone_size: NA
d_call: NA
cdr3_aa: CAISESKGSSYEQYF
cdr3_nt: TGTGCCATCAGTGAGTCCAAAGGGAGCTCCTACGAGCAGTACTTC

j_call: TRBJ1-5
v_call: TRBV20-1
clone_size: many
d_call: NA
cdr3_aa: CSAGSLGGNQPQHF
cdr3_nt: TGCAGTGCTGGGTCTTTGGGAGGCAATCAGCCCCAGCATTTT

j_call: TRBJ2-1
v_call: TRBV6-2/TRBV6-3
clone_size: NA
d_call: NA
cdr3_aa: CASMGPRRYNEQFF
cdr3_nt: TGTGCCAGCATGGGTCCGAGGAGATACAATGAGCAGTTCTTC

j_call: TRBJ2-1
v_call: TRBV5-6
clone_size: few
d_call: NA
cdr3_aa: CASRDGMGSGEQFF
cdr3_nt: TGTGCCAGCAGGGACGGAATGGGGTCAGGTGAGCAGTTCTTC

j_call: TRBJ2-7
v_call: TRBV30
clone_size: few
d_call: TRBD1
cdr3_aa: CAWKRGPYEQYF
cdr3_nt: TGTGCCTGGAAAAGGGGGCCCTACGAGCAGTACTTC

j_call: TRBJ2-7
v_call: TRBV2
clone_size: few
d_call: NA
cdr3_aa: CASGGTIDEQYF
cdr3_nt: TGTGCCAGCGGGGGGACAATCGACGAGCAGTACTTC

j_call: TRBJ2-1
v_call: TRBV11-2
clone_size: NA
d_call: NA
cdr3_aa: CASSSSKAQGVNEQFF
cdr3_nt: TGTGCCAGCAGCTCCAGCAAGGCACAGGGTGTTAATGAGCAGTTCTTC

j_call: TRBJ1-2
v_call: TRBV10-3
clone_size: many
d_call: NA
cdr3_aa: CAISESSSGTYLYGYTF
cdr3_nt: TGTGCCATCAGTGAGTCGTCTTCGGGCACTTACTTGTATGGCTACACCTTC

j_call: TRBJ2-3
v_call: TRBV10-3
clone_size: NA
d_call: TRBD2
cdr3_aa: CAISDPARSGSADGWDTQYF
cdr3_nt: TGTGCCATCAGTGACCCGGCACGTAGCGGGAGCGCCGACGGGTGGGATACGCAGTATTTT

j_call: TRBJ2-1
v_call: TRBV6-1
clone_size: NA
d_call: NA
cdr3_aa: CASSPAPQTGSYNEQFF
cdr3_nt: TGTGCCAGCAGTCCTGCCCCACAGACGGGCTCCTACAATGAGCAGTTCTTC

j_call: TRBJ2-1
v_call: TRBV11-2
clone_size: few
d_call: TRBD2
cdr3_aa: CASSPHPLLAGALRSYNEQFF
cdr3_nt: TGTGCCAGCAGCCCACACCCGCTGCTAGCGGGAGCCCTTCGCTCCTACAATGAGCAGTTCTTC

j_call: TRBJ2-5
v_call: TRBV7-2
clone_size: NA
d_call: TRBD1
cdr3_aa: CASSLAGTGIAQETQYF
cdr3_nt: TGTGCCAGCAGCTTAGCCGGGACAGGAATTGCTCAAGAGACCCAGTACTTC

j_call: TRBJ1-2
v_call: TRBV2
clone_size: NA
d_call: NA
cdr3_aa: CASSVRGAEGYTF
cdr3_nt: TGTGCCAGCAGTGTCCGGGGCGCCGAGGGCTACACCTTC

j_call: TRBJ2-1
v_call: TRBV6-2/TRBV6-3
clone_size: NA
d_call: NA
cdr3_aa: CASSYGGLGEQFF
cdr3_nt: TGTGCCAGCAGTTACGGCGGGTTGGGGGAGCAGTTCTTC

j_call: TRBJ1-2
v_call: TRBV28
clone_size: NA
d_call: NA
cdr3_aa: CASSYPLITGATYGYTF
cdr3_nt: TGTGCCAGCAGTTACCCCCTCATCACGGGGGCGACCTATGGCTACACCTTC

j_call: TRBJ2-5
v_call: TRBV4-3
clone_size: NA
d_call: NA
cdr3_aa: CASSRGRQGAETQYF
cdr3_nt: TGCGCCAGCAGCCGCGGGAGGCAGGGGGCCGAGACCCAGTACTTC